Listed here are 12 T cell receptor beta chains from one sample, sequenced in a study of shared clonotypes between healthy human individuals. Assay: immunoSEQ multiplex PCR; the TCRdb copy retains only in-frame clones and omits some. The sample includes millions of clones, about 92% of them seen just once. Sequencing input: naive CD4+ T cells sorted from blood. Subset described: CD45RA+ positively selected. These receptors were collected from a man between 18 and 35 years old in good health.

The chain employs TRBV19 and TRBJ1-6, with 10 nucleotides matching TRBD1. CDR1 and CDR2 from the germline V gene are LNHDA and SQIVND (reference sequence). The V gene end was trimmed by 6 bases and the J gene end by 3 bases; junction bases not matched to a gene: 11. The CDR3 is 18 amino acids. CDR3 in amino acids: CASRGTGELLIYNSPLHF. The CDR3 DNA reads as TGTGCCAGTAGAGGGACAGGGGAATTATTGATCTATAATTCACCCCTCCACTTT.

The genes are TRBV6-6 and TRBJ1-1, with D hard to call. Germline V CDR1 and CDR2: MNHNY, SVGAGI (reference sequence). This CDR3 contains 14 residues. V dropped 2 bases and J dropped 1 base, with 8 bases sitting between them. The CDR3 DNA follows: TGTGCCAGCAGTTACCCTTCGAAGAACACTGAAGCTTTCTTT. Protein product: CASSYPSKNTEAFF.

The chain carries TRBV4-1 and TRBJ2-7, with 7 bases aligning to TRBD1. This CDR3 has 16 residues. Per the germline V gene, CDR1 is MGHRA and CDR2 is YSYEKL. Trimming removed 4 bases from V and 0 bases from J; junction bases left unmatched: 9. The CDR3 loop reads CASSRTPGTDSYEQYF. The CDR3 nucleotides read TGCGCCAGCAGCCGCACCCCAGGGACAGACTCCTACGAGCAGTACTTC.

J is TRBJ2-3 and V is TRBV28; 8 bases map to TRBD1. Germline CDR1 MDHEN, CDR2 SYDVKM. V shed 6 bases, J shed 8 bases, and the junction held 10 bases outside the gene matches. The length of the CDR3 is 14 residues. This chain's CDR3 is CASSSRQGRVTQYF. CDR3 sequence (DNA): TGTGCCAGCAGCTCAAGACAGGGGCGGGTTACGCAGTATTTT. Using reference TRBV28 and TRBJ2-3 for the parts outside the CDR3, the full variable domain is DVKVTQSSRYLVKRTGEKVFLECVQDMDHENMFWYRQDPGLGLRLIYFSYDVKMKEKGDIPEGYSVSREKKERFSLILESASTNQTSMYLCASSSRQGRVTQYFGPGTRLTVL.

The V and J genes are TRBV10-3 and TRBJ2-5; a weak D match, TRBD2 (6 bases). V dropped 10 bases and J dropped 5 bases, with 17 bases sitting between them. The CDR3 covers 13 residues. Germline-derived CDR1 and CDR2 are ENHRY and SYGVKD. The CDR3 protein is CASSGEVGETQYF. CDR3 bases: TGTGCCAGCTCGGGGGAGGTGGGGGAGACCCAGTACTTC.

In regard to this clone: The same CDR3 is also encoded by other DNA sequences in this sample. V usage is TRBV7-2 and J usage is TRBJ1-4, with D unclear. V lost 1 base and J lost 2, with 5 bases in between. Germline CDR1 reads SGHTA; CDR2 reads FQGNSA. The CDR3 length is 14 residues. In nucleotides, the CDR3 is TGTGCCAGCAGCTTAGTGGGGACTAATGAAAAACTGTTTTTT. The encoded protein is CASSLVGTNEKLFF. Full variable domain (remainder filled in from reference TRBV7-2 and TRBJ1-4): GAGVSQSPSNKVTEKGKDVELRCDPISGHTALYWYRQSLGQGLEFLIYFQGNSAPDKSGLPSDRFSAERTGGSVSTLTIQRTQQEDSAVYLCASSLVGTNEKLFFGSGTQLSVL.

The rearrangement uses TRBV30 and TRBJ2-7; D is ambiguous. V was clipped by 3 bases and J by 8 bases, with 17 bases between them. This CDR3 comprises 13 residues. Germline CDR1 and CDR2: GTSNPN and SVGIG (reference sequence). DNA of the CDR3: TGTGCCTGGAGGTCCGGCCAACTCGCCCAGCAGTACTTC. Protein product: CAWRSGQLAQQYF.

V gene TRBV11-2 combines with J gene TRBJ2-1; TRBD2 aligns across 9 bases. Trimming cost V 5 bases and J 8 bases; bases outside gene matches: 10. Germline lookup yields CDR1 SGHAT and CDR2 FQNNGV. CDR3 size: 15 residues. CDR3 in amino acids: CASSLLAGGKDEQFF. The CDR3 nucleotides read TGTGCCAGCAGCCTATTGGCGGGAGGGAAGGATGAGCAGTTCTTC.

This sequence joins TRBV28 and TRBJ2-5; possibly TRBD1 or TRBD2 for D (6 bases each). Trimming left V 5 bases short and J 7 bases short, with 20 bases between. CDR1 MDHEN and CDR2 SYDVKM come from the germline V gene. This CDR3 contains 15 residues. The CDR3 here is CASSRSGAGGGTQYF. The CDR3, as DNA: TGTGCCAGCAGTCGTTCAGGGGCAGGAGGGGGGACCCAGTACTTC.

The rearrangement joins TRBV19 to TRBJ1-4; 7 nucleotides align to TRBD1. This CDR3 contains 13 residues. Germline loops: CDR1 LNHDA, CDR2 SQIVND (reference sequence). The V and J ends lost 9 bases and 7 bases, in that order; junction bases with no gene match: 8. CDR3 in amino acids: CARPDRVIEKLFF. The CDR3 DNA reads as TGTGCCAGGCCCGACAGGGTTATTGAAAAACTGTTTTTT.

CDR3 nucleotide sequence: TGTGCCAGCTCACTCGAGGGGGCGGGGCCCAATCAGCCCCAGCATTTT. Its translation is CASSLEGAGPNQPQHF. The chain has TRBV18 and TRBJ1-5, with 7 nucleotides matching TRBD1. This CDR3 is 16 amino acids long. Per the germline V gene, CDR1 is KGHSH and CDR2 is LQKENI. The junction had 9 bases not matched to a gene; V was cut back by 4 bases and J by 3 bases.

CDR3 in DNA: TGTGCCAGCAGCTTAGTACTAGCGGGGAATGAGCAGTACTTC. This gives the protein CASSLVLAGNEQYF. The chain joins TRBV11-1 to TRBJ2-5; TRBD2 matches 10 bases. The CDR3 has 14 amino acids. Looked up from germline, CDR1 is SGHAT and CDR2 is FQDESV (reference sequence). Germline trimming cut 1 base from V and 11 bases from J; bases unmatched to any gene: 7.